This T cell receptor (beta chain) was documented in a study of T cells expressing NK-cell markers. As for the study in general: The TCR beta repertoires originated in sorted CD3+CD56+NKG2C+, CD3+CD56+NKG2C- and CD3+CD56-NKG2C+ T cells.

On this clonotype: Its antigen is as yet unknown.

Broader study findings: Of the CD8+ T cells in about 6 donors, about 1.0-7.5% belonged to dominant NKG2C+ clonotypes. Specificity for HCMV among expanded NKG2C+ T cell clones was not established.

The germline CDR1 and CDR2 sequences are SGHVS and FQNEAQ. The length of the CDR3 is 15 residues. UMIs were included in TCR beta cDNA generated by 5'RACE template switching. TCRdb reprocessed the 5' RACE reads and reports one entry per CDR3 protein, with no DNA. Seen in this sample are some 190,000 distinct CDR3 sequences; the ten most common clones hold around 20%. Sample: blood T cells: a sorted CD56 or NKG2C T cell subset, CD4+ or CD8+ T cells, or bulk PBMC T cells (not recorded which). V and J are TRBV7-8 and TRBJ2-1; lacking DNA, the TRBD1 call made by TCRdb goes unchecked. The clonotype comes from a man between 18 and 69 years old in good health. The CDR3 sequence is CASSLGTETYNEQFF.